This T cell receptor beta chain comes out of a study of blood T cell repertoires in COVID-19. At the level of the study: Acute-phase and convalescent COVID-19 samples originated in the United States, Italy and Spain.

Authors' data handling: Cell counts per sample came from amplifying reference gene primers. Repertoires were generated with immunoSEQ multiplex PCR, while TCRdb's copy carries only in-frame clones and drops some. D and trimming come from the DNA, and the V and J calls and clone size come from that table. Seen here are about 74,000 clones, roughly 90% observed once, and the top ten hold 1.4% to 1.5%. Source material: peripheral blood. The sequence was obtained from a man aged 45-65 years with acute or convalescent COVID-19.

The DNA of the CDR3 is TGTGCCAGTAGTATTTTTAGCGGGAGAAACGATGAGCAGTTCTTC. It translates to CASSIFSGRNDEQFF. The rearrangement joins TRBV19 to TRBJ2-1, with TRBD2 matching over 9 bases. The CDR3 consists of 15 residues. The J segment lost 8 bases and the V segment lost 3 bases, leaving 8 bases of the junction unmatched. Germline lookup yields CDR1 LNHDA and CDR2 SQIVND (reference sequence). Variable domain in full (rest from reference TRBV19 and TRBJ2-1): DGGITQSPKYLFRKEGQNVTLSCEQNLNHDAMYWYRQDPGQGLRLIYYSQIVNDFQKGDIAEGYSVSREKKESFPLTVTSAQKNPTAFYLCASSIFSGRNDEQFFGPGTRLTVL.